A single sample is the source of the 30 T cell receptor beta chains below, sequenced in a study of cytomegalovirus exposure and HLA in healthy donors. The PCR used 60 Vbeta and 13 Jbeta primers. Data came from immunoSEQ multiplex PCR; TCRdb stores just in-frame clones and leaves some out. This sample yields some 98,000 clones, of which around 86% are seen a single time; under 4.5% belongs to the top ten. The material sequenced was PBMCs. The receptors shown here come from a female donor in good health and CMV-seropositive.

The rearrangement joins TRBV4-1 to TRBJ1-2; 9 bases are a match to TRBD1. The V segment lost 0 bases and the J segment 6 bases; nucleotides outside the gene matches: 5. In germline, CDR1 is MGHRA, CDR2 YSYEKL. The CDR3 sequence is 15 residues long. CDR3 nucleotides: TGCGCCAGCAGCCAAGACCCCGGGACAGGGAATGGCTACACCTTC. Translated, it gives CASSQDPGTGNGYTF.

This clone was counted once. The chain employs TRBV5-1 and TRBJ2-5; tentative D call: TRBD1 (7 bases). CDR1 is SGHRS, CDR2 YFSETQ, per germline. V gave up 1 base and J gave up 5 bases, with 12 bases separating them. This CDR3 has 14 residues. The CDR3 reads CASSLQGGVETQYF. The CDR3 DNA follows: TGCGCCAGCAGCTTGCAGGGGGGTGTGGAGACCCAGTACTTC. The full variable domain, its missing parts supplied by reference TRBV5-1 and TRBJ2-5, is KAGVTQTPRYLIKTRGQQVTLSCSPISGHRSVSWYQQTPGQGLQFLFEYFSETQRNKGNFPGRFSGRQFSNSRSEMNVSTLELGDSALYLCASSLQGGVETQYFGPGTRLLVL.

The rearrangement uses TRBV29-1 and TRBJ1-2; 8 bases agree with TRBD1. Trimming removed 3 bases from V and 8 bases from J; junction bases left unmatched: 5. CDR3 length: 12 residues. Germline CDR1 is SQVTM and CDR2 is ANQGSEA. The CDR3 DNA sequence: TGCAGCGTTGAGGCAGGGGGCAGCGGCTACACCTTC. It yields the protein CSVEAGGSGYTF. Based on the CDR3 plus reference TRBV29-1 and TRBJ1-2, the full variable domain is SAVISQKPSRDICQRGTSLTIQCQVDSQVTMMFWYRQQPGQSLTLIATANQGSEATYESGFVIDKFPISRPNLTFSTLTVSNMSPEDSSIYLCSVEAGGSGYTFGSGTRLTVV.

This CDR3 is CASSFRSTGQGKVRGYTF. In DNA, the CDR3 is TGTGCCAGCAGCTTCAGATCGACAGGGCAGGGTAAAGTGCGTGGCTACACCTTC. V and J are TRBV13 and TRBJ1-2; 7 bases fit TRBD1. Germline CDR1 reads PRHDT; CDR2 reads FYEKMQ (reference sequence). Unmatched junction bases numbered 20, after V lost 3 bases and J lost 7 bases. CDR3 size: 18 residues.

The rearrangement uses TRBV29-1 and TRBJ2-7; a weak D match, TRBD2 (6 bases). Looked up from germline, CDR1 is SQVTM and CDR2 is ANQGSEA. This CDR3 spans 13 amino acids. The ends were cut back, 6 bases at V and 4 bases at J, with 16 bases in the middle. The CDR3 DNA reads as TGCAGCGTGCGGGGAGGTATCGGATACGAGCAGTACTTC. Translation gives CSVRGGIGYEQYF.

J is TRBJ2-1 and V is TRBV19; 10 bases map to TRBD2. After removal of 2 bases from V and 4 bases from J, the junction contained 2 bases not matched to a gene. Germline V gene data show CDR1 as LNHDA and CDR2 as SQIVND (reference sequence). The CDR3 runs 15 residues. CDR3 sequence (DNA): TGTGCCAGTAGTATACTTAGCGGGGGGTACAATGAGCAGTTCTTC. Amino acid sequence: CASSILSGGYNEQFF.

This clone was found a few times. The chain couples TRBV5-1 to TRBJ2-4; TRBD2 aligns across 14 bases. V lost 5 bases and J lost 5; bases outside the gene matches: 6. The CDR3 consists of 16 residues. CDR1 and CDR2 from the germline V gene are SGHRS and YFSETQ. CDR3 region: CASRRGLAGVENIQYF. CDR3 bases: TGCGCCAGCAGACGGGGACTAGCGGGGGTGGAAAACATTCAGTACTTC.

The chain carries TRBV5-1 and TRBJ1-1, with 7 bases matching TRBD1. The V and J ends lost 0 bases and 0 bases, in that order; junction bases with no gene match: 5. This CDR3 has 16 residues. Germline V gene sequence: CDR1 SGHRS, CDR2 YFSETQ. CDR3 DNA: TGCGCCAGCAGCTTGGCAGGGGGGATTATGAACACTGAAGCTTTCTTT. It yields the protein CASSLAGGIMNTEAFF. Combining the CDR3 with reference TRBV5-1 and TRBJ1-1 gives the whole variable domain KAGVTQTPRYLIKTRGQQVTLSCSPISGHRSVSWYQQTPGQGLQFLFEYFSETQRNKGNFPGRFSGRQFSNSRSEMNVSTLELGDSALYLCASSLAGGIMNTEAFFGQGTRLTVV.

This chain connects TRBV19 to TRBJ2-7; D perhaps matches TRBD1 (6 bases). There are 12 residues in the CDR3. Germline V gene lookup returns CDR1 LNHDA and CDR2 SQIVND (reference sequence). Trimming left V 5 bases short and J 6 bases short, with 11 bases between. The CDR3 DNA reads as TGTGCCAGTAGTTTAAGAGGGGGCGAGCAGTACTTC. Translated, it gives CASSLRGGEQYF.

The rearrangement uses TRBV2 and TRBJ1-2, with D uncertain. Germline V lookup: CDR1 SNHLY, CDR2 FYNNEI. V was cut by 9 bases and J by 4 bases, with 12 bases left in between. The CDR3 sequence is 12 residues long. The CDR3 here is CARFSLVYGYTF. CDR3 sequence (DNA): TGTGCCAGATTCAGTCTTGTCTATGGCTACACCTTC.

J is TRBJ1-2 and V is TRBV6-5; 7 bases agree with TRBD1. The V gene end was trimmed by 6 bases and the J gene end by 3 bases; junction bases not matched to a gene: 10. CDR3 length: 15 amino acids. Germline V gene data show CDR1 as MNHEY and CDR2 as SVGAGI. CDR3 amino acids: CASSLSVGGDYGYTF. DNA of the CDR3: TGTGCCAGCAGCTTATCGGTAGGGGGCGACTATGGCTACACCTTC.

This clone was seen more than once but under ten times. V and J are TRBV11-3 and TRBJ2-6; D perhaps matches TRBD1 (6 bases). The V end lost 1 base, the J end lost 0 bases, and 13 bases lay between the germline ends. The CDR3 spans 18 residues. Germline lookup yields CDR1 SGHNT and CDR2 YENEEA. CDR3 loop: CASSLGGTLSSGANVLTF. The CDR3 bases are TGTGCCAGCAGCTTAGGAGGGACACTGAGCTCTGGGGCCAACGTCCTGACTTTC.

This sequence joins TRBV19 and TRBJ2-7; TRBD1 might be the D (6 bases). The length of the CDR3 is 15 residues. Germline CDR1 is LNHDA and CDR2 is SQIVND (reference sequence). Trimming pared 1 base from V and 1 base from J, leaving 11 bases between. CDR3 loop: CASSIGGTFSYEQYF. For the CDR3, the DNA is TGTGCCAGTAGTATAGGTGGGACATTTTCCTACGAGCAGTACTTC. Combining the CDR3 with reference TRBV19 and TRBJ2-7 gives the whole variable domain DGGITQSPKYLFRKEGQNVTLSCEQNLNHDAMYWYRQDPGQGLRLIYYSQIVNDFQKGDIAEGYSVSREKKESFPLTVTSAQKNPTAFYLCASSIGGTFSYEQYFGPGTRLTVT.

This clone turned up a few times. CDR3 amino acids: CASSPVGDRGHSPLHF. The CDR3 coding sequence is TGCGCCAGCAGCCCGGTCGGGGACAGGGGGCATTCACCCCTCCACTTT. The chain uses TRBV5-1 and TRBJ1-6, with 12 bases lining up with TRBD1. CDR1 is SGHRS, CDR2 YFSETQ, per germline. V trimming: 4 bases; J trimming: 8 bases; junction bases outside the gene matches: 7. This CDR3 has 16 residues.

This sequence joins TRBV6-6 and TRBJ1-2; 7 nucleotides align to TRBD1. This CDR3 region has 16 residues. Germline V gene data show CDR1 as MNHNY and CDR2 as SVGAGI (reference sequence). V lost 2 bases, J lost 2 bases, and 8 bases stayed unmatched. The CDR3 nucleotides read TGTGCCAGCAGTTACCGAAACACACAGGGGAACTATGGCTACACCTTC. It specifies CASSYRNTQGNYGYTF.

The chain carries TRBV4-1 and TRBJ1-2; unclear D gene. Germline V CDR1 and CDR2: MGHRA, YSYEKL. V lost 3 bases and J lost 6, with 5 bases in between. The CDR3 loop spans 11 amino acids. CDR3: CASSHEDGYTF. Written as DNA, the CDR3 is TGCGCCAGCAGCCACGAGGATGGCTACACCTTC.

This chain links TRBV4-2 with TRBJ1-1, with 9 bases matching TRBD1. CDR3 length equals 17 residues. The germline CDR1 and CDR2 sequences are LGHNA and YNFKEQ. V shed 1 base and J 10 bases; nucleotides not matched to a gene: 16. CDR3 sequence: CASSQGGPGQGDWGAFF. In DNA form, the CDR3 reads TGTGCCAGCAGCCAAGGGGGACCGGGACAGGGTGATTGGGGAGCTTTCTTT.

The V call is TRBV10-2, the J call TRBJ2-1, with 9 bases lining up with TRBD1. V shed 4 bases, J shed 8 bases, and the junction held 12 bases outside the gene matches. Per the germline V gene, CDR1 is WSHSY and CDR2 is SAAADI. This CDR3 is built from 16 residues. The CDR3 DNA is TGCGCCAGCAGTGTCTTGACCGGGACAGGGTCCCATGAGCAGTTCTTC. Translation: CASSVLTGTGSHEQFF.

The chain couples TRBV5-6 to TRBJ2-7, with 9 nucleotides matching TRBD2. CDR3 length: 14 residues. CDR1 SGHDT and CDR2 YYEEEE come from the germline V gene. V gave up 6 bases and J gave up 6 bases; unmatched junction bases: 10. CDR3 DNA: TGTGCCAGCACCTTAAGCGGGAGGCCTGCCGAGCAGTACTTC. It specifies CASTLSGRPAEQYF.

In nucleotides, the CDR3 is TGTGCCATCAACTTAGGGGGCACAGATACGCAGTATTTT. Encoded protein: CAINLGGTDTQYF. V and J are TRBV28 and TRBJ2-3, with D possibly matching TRBD1 (5 bases). The length of the CDR3 is 13 residues. Germline V lookup: CDR1 MDHEN, CDR2 SYDVKM. V lost 10 bases, J lost 1 base, and 12 bases lay in between.

This chain joins TRBV28 and TRBJ2-6; D not resolved. Germline V gene sequence: CDR1 MDHEN, CDR2 SYDVKM. With 3 bases removed from V and 0 bases from J, the gap between germline ends came to 6 bases. This CDR3 region has 15 residues. CDR3 sequence reads: CASSFPVSGANVLTF. The CDR3 DNA reads TGTGCCAGCAGTTTCCCCGTCTCTGGGGCCAACGTCCTGACTTTC.

CDR3 in DNA: TGTGCCAGCAGGACGGACAGGGTGGATGAAAAACTGTTTTTT. This gives the protein CASRTDRVDEKLFF. The chain uses TRBV7-9 and TRBJ1-4; 8 bases align to TRBD1. The germline CDR1 and CDR2 sequences are SEHNR and FQNEAQ (reference sequence). This CDR3 is 14 amino acids long. The ends lost 6 bases at V and 6 bases at J; junction bases unmatched: 6.

The chain joins TRBV6-1 to TRBJ1-3; D may be TRBD1 (5 bases). Trimming removed 4 bases at V and 4 bases at J, with 8 bases between. The CDR3 spans 13 residues. CDR1 and CDR2 from the germline V gene are MNHNS and SASEGT. DNA of the CDR3: TGTGCCAGCAGTGCCCGGACAGGAAACACCATATATTTT. Amino acid sequence: CASSARTGNTIYF.

This clone was observed once. This chain uses TRBV27 with TRBJ2-5; TRBD1 aligns across 10 bases. The CDR3 sequence is 15 residues long. The germline CDR1 and CDR2 sequences are MNHEY and SMNVEV (reference sequence). J was trimmed by 1 base and V by 8 bases; bases with no gene match: 7. The CDR3 protein is CASALRDRGQETQYF. The CDR3 DNA reads as TGTGCCAGCGCCCTCCGGGACAGGGGCCAAGAGACCCAGTACTTC.

The gene calls are TRBV27 and TRBJ2-1; the match to TRBD1 covers 10 bases. The germline gives CDR1 MNHEY, CDR2 SMNVEV (reference sequence). The CDR3 is 14 amino acids. The V gene end was trimmed by 4 bases and the J gene end by 7 bases; junction bases not matched to a gene: 4. The CDR3 reads CASSSGTGVNEQFF. The CDR3 DNA follows: TGTGCCAGCAGTTCCGGGACAGGGGTAAATGAGCAGTTCTTC.

The V and J genes are TRBV7-7 and TRBJ1-2; 8 nucleotides match TRBD1. This CDR3 comprises 21 residues. Per the germline V gene, CDR1 is SSHAT and CDR2 is FNYEAQ (reference sequence). The V and J ends lost 2 bases and 0 bases, in that order; junction bases with no gene match: 20. The CDR3 DNA sequence: TGTGCCAGCAGCTTATTCGGATTTCGGGACAGGAAAAAACCTCCTAACTATGGCTACACCTTC. Residues: CASSLFGFRDRKKPPNYGYTF. Drawing the rest from reference TRBV7-7 and TRBJ1-2, the complete variable domain is GAGVSQSPRYKVTKRGQDVTLRCDPISSHATLYWYQQALGQGPEFLTYFNYEAQPDKSGLPSDRFSAERPEGSISTLTIQRTEQRDSAMYRCASSLFGFRDRKKPPNYGYTFGSGTRLTVV.

The chain is built from TRBV27 and TRBJ1-1; D perhaps matches TRBD1 (6 bases). Germline CDR1 is MNHEY and CDR2 is SMNVEV (reference sequence). Trimming removed 6 bases from V and 1 base from J, with 12 bases in between. This CDR3 is 14 amino acids long. CDR3 sequence reads: CASRPHRANTEAFF. The CDR3 region has the DNA TGTGCCAGCAGGCCCCACAGGGCGAACACTGAAGCTTTCTTT.

The chain combines TRBV2 with TRBJ2-3; TRBD2 matches at 10 bases. CDR1 SNHLY and CDR2 FYNNEI come from the germline V gene. V shed 6 bases, J shed 4 bases, and the junction held 4 bases outside the gene matches. The CDR3 contains 14 residues. The CDR3: CASRGTSVADTQYF. The CDR3 nucleotides read TGTGCCAGCAGGGGGACTAGCGTCGCAGATACGCAGTATTTT.

This clone was recorded only once. This chain joins TRBV5-1 and TRBJ2-7, with 7 bases lining up with TRBD2. The CDR3 sequence is 13 residues long. Germline V gene sequence: CDR1 SGHRS, CDR2 YFSETQ. Germline trimming cut 4 bases from V and 5 bases from J; bases unmatched to any gene: 6. DNA of the CDR3: TGCGCCAGCAGCCCGACAGCGGGGAACGAGCAGTACTTC. It codes for CASSPTAGNEQYF.

The rearrangement joins TRBV6-5 to TRBJ2-5, with a weak D call TRBD2 (6 bases). The end of the DNA aligns better with TRBJ2-7, so the J call may be wrong. There are 13 residues in the CDR3. Germline V gene sequence: CDR1 MNHEY, CDR2 SVGAGI. CDR3 nucleotide sequence: TGTGCCAGCGGGCGTCGGGAGAACTACGAGCAGTACTTC. Its translation: CASGRRENYEQYF.